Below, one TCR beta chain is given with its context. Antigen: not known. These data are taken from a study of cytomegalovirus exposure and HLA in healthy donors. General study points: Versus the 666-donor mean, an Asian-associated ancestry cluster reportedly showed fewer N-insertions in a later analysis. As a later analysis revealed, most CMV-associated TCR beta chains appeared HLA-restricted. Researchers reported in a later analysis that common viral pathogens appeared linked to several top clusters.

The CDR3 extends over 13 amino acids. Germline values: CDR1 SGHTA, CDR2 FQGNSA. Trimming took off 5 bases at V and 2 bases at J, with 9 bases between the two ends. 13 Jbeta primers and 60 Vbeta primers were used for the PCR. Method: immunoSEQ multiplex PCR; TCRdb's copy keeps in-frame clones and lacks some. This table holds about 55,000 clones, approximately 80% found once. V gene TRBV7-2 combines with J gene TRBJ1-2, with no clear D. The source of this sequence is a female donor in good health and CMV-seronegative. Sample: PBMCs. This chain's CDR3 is CASSPDTNYGYTF. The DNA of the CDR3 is TGTGCCAGCAGCCCTGACACAAACTATGGCTACACCTTC.